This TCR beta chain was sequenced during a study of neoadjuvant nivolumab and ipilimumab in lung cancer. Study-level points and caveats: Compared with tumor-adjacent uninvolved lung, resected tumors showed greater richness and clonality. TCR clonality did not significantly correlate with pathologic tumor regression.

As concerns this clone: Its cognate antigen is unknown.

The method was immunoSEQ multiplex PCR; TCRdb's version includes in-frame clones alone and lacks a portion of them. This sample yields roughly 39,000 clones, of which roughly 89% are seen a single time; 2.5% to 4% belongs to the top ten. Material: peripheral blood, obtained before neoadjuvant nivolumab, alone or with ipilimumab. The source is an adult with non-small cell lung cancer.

CDR3 region: CASSVVGGGYTF. The CDR3 nucleotides read TGTGCCAGCAGCGTAGTTGGGGGTGGCTACACCTTC. The chain links TRBV9 to TRBJ1-2; maybe TRBD1 (5 bases). From germline, CDR1 is SGDLS and CDR2 YYNGEE. Trimming removed 0 bases at V and 7 bases at J, with 7 bases between. This CDR3 is built from 12 residues.